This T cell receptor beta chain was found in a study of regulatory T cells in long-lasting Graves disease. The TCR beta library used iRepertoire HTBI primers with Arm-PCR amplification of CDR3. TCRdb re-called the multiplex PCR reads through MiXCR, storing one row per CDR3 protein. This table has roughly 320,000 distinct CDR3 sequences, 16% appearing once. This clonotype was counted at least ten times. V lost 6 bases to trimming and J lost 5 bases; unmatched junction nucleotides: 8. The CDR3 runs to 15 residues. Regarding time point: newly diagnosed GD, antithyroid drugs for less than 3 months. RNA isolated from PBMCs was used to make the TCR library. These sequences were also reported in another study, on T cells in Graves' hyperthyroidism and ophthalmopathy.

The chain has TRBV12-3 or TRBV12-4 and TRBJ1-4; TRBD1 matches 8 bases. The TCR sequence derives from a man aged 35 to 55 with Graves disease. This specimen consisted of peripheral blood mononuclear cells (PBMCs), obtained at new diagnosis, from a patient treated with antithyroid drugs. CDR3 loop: CASSSGQGFNEKLFF. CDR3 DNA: TGTGCCAGCAGCTCAGGACAGGGATTCAATGAAAAACTGTTTTTT.